The 10 T cell receptor beta chains below were found in one sample sequenced in a study of tumor-infiltrating lymphocytes in localized non-small cell lung cancer (dated by TCRdb to the early 2020s). Library construction relied on the immunoSEQ multiplex PCR assay. As stored in TCRdb, this immuneACCESS dataset retains in-frame rearrangements with V and J assigned. A fraction of the clones does not appear; measured against another copy, unresolved V genes explain less than half of the discrepancy, and the remainder lacks a known reason. The sample table holds around 17,000 clones, of which more than 60% were seen once. Around 6% of the sample is taken by the ten largest. Sequencing was performed on lung tumor tissue. Source of these receptors: a human donor with non-small cell lung cancer.

This clone appeared a few times. The CDR3 reads CASSLESQGANEQYF. CDR3 coding DNA: TGTGCCAGCAGCTTAGAGTCCCAGGGGGCTAACGAGCAGTACTTC. This rearrangement joins TRBV11-2 to TRBJ2-7; 8 nucleotides align to TRBD1. V was pared by 0 bases and J by 5 bases, with 6 bases of the junction left unmatched. The V gene's germline CDR1 is SGHAT and CDR2 FQNNGV. This CDR3 spans 15 amino acids.

This clone was picked up a small number of times. V is TRBV5-1 and J is TRBJ2-7; 8 bases are a match to TRBD1. This CDR3 comprises 15 residues. V lost 0 bases, J lost 4 bases, and 6 bases stayed unmatched. In germline, CDR1 is SGHRS, CDR2 YFSETQ. Written as DNA, the CDR3 is TGCGCCAGCAGCTTGGCAGGGGGCGCGGAATACGAGCAGTACTTC. Translating it yields CASSLAGGAEYEQYF.

The chain is built from TRBV15 and TRBJ1-1; D not resolved. Trimming removed 3 bases from V and 7 bases from J, with 9 bases in between. CDR3 length: 12 residues. The germline V gene encodes CDR1 LNHNV and CDR2 YYDKDF (reference sequence). The DNA for the CDR3 is TGTGCCACCAGCAGGGCCTTAGGTGAAGCTTTCTTT. This sequence encodes CATSRALGEAFF.

Concerning this clone itself: The germline gene is not matched at one end of the junction; a read error may be the cause. The chain has TRBV29-1 and TRBJ2-1, with 12 bases matching TRBD1. This CDR3 contains 15 residues. Germline-derived CDR1 and CDR2 are SQVTM and ANQGSEA. The CDR3 region has the DNA TGCAGCGTTGATGGGGCCCCGGGACAGGGGGCGAGCAAAGTCTTC. Its protein product is CSVDGAPGQGASKVF.

J is TRBJ1-2 and V is TRBV30, with no clear D. This CDR3 spans 13 amino acids. Germline-derived CDR1 and CDR2 are GTSNPN and SVGIG (reference sequence). V lost 2 bases and J 2 bases, leaving 9 bases between the germline ends. Here the CDR3 reads CAWSRGANYGYTF. CDR3 bases: TGTGCCTGGAGTCGCGGAGCGAACTATGGCTACACCTTC.

This clone appeared once. V and J are TRBV29-1 and TRBJ1-2; 10 bases fit TRBD1. V was clipped by 4 bases and J by 5 bases; unmatched bases: 10. The CDR3 is 15 residues long. Germline V gene sequence: CDR1 SQVTM, CDR2 ANQGSEA. CDR3 protein: CSVATGQGTGYGYTF. The CDR3 bases are TGCAGCGTTGCAACGGGACAGGGGACTGGGTATGGCTACACCTTC.

The chain uses TRBV2 and TRBJ2-7, with 9 nucleotides matching TRBD1. V gave up 5 bases and J gave up 5 bases; unmatched junction bases: 7. Germline lookup yields CDR1 SNHLY and CDR2 FYNNEI. The CDR3 extends over 14 amino acids. CDR3 coding DNA: TGTGCCAGCAGTAAGGACAGGGGTTTCGACGAGCAGTACTTC. Translated: CASSKDRGFDEQYF.

The J gene is TRBJ1-2, the V gene TRBV28; D is ambiguous. Germline lookup yields CDR1 MDHEN and CDR2 SYDVKM. The CDR3 has 15 amino acids. V was pared by 3 bases and J by 8 bases, with 19 bases between. The CDR3 loop reads CASSLVRAELRGYTF. The CDR3 coding sequence is TGTGCCAGCAGTTTGGTAAGGGCAGAACTAAGGGGCTACACCTTC.

The J gene is TRBJ1-2, the V gene TRBV2, with D perhaps matching TRBD1 (6 bases). V was shortened by 4 bases and J by 4 bases, with 10 bases between the two germline ends. CDR1 is SNHLY, CDR2 FYNNEI, per germline. This CDR3 region has 13 residues. The CDR3 sequence: CASSASTGYGYTF. In nucleotides, the CDR3 is TGTGCCAGCAGTGCATCGACAGGCTATGGCTACACCTTC. The full variable domain, with the rest looked up from reference TRBV2 and TRBJ1-2, is EPEVTQTPSHQVTQMGQEVILRCVPISNHLYFYWYRQILGQKVEFLVSFYNNEISEKSEIFDDQFSVERPDGSNFTLKIRSTKLEDSAMYFCASSASTGYGYTFGSGTRLTVV.

The chain employs TRBV5-1 and TRBJ2-5; 12 bases line up with TRBD2. V shed 4 bases and J 4 bases; nucleotides not matched to a gene: 2. The V gene's germline CDR1 is SGHRS and CDR2 YFSETQ. The CDR3 length is 14 residues. The CDR3 nucleotides read TGCGCCAGCAGCGCGACTAGCGGGAGAGAGACCCAGTACTTC. It yields the protein CASSATSGRETQYF.